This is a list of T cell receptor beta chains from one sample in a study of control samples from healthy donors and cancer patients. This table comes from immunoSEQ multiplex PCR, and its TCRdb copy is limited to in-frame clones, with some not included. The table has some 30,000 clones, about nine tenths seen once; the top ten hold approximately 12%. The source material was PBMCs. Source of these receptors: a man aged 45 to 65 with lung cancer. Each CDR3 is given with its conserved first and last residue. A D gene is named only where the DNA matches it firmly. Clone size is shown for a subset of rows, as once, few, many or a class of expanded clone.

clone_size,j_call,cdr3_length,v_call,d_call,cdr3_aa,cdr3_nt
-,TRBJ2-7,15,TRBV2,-,CASSLQISRGYEQYF,TGTGCCAGCAGCTTACAGATTTCTAGGGGCTACGAGCAGTACTTC
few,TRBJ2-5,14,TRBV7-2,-,CASSPQGIQETQYF,TGTGCCAGCAGCCCACAGGGAATCCAAGAGACCCAGTACTTC
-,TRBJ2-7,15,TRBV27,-,CASKPNRQAPYEQYF,TGTGCCAGTAAACCAAATAGGCAGGCCCCCTACGAGCAGTACTTC
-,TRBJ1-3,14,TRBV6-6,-,CASKLDLSGNTIYF,TGTGCCAGTAAATTGGATCTCTCTGGAAACACCATATATTTT
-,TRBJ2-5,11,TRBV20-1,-,CSARDSETQYF,TGCAGTGCTAGAGATTCAGAGACCCAGTACTTC
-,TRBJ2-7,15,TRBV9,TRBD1,CASSVEGTVGYEQYF,TGTGCCAGCAGCGTAGAAGGGACAGTAGGGTACGAGCAGTACTTC
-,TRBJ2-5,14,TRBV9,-,CASSVDNRGETQYF,TGTGCCAGCAGCGTAGATAATCGGGGGGAGACCCAGTACTTC
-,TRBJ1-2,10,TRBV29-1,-,CSVGIGGYTF,TGCAGCGTCGGGATAGGTGGCTACACCTTC
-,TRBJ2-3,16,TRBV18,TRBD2,CASSPNGRGSTDTQYF,TGTGCCAGCTCACCGAATGGGCGGGGGAGCACAGATACGCAGTATTTT
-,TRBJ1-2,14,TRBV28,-,CASSWETPNYGYTF,TGTGCCAGCAGTTGGGAGACACCTAACTATGGCTACACCTTC
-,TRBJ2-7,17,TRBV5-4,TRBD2,CASSLGLAGEPTDEQYF,TGTGCCAGCAGCTTGGGGCTAGCGGGGGAGCCCACCGACGAGCAGTACTTC
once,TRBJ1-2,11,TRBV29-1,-,CSVEDSRGYTF,TGCAGCGTTGAAGATTCTCGGGGCTACACCTTC
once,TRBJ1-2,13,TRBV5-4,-,CASSLYGTYGYTF,TGTGCCAGCAGCTTGTACGGAACCTATGGCTACACCTTC
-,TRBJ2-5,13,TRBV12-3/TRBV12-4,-,CASSLANQETQYF,TGTGCCAGCAGCTTAGCGAATCAAGAGACCCAGTACTTC
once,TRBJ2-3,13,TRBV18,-,CASSPGLTDTQYF,TGTGCCAGCTCACCAGGACTAACCGATACGCAGTATTTT
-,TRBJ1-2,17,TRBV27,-,CASSLSRGGRGGYGYTF,TGTGCCAGCAGTTTATCGCGGGGGGGCCGGGGTGGCTATGGCTACACCTTC
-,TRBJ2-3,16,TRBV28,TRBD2,CASSLVAGVSTDTQYF,TGTGCCAGCAGTTTAGTAGCGGGGGTTAGCACAGATACGCAGTATTTT